These 8 T cell receptor beta chains were all obtained from the same sample, sequenced in a study of Ad26.COV2.S vaccination and SARS-CoV-2 variants. The sample's treatment: some 20 received Ad26.COV2.S at low or high dose, single or two shots; five or six received placebo; per-sample allocation not given. On day 63 after the first injection, vaccine and placebo recipients gave samples. Using immunoSEQ multiplex PCR, the repertoire was profiled, and TCRdb retains in-frame clones only, with some absent. The sample has a few hundred thousand clones; around 90% are singletons. The specimen comprised peripheral blood, sampled in a trial of Ad26.COV2.S vaccine versus placebo. The receptors come from a person between 18 and 59 years old who received the Ad26.COV2.S COVID-19 vaccine or a placebo.

This clone appeared a few times. The chain uses TRBV7-9 and TRBJ1-1; D may be TRBD1 (5 bases). Germline CDR1 reads SEHNR; CDR2 reads FQNEAQ (reference sequence). CDR3 length equals 14 residues. The ends were cut back, 4 bases at V and 0 bases at J, with 9 bases in the middle. CDR3 bases: TGTGCCAGCAGCTCCCGGGGGATGAACACTGAAGCTTTCTTT. Its protein is CASSSRGMNTEAFF.

The rearrangement joins TRBV12-3 or TRBV12-4 to TRBJ1-1; 8 bases are shared with TRBD1. The CDR3 loop spans 13 amino acids. The CDR3 reads CAGQGAPDTEAFF. In DNA form, the CDR3 reads TGTGCGGGGCAGGGGGCCCCGGACACTGAAGCTTTCTTT.

The chain combines TRBV4-2 with TRBJ1-1; D might be TRBD1 (6 bases). This CDR3 comprises 13 residues. Trimming left V 5 bases short and J 0 bases short, with 7 bases between. Per germline, CDR1 LGHNA and CDR2 YNFKEQ. CDR3 sequence (DNA): TGTGCCAGCAGCGGACAGTTGAACACTGAAGCTTTCTTT. Amino acid sequence: CASSGQLNTEAFF.

The CDR3 region is CASSLRGGGSGANVLTF. DNA of the CDR3: TGTGCCAGCAGCCTTCGGGGTGGGGGCTCTGGGGCCAACGTCCTGACTTTC. The genes are TRBV3-1 (or the pseudogene TRBV3-2) and TRBJ2-6, with D possibly called TRBD1 or TRBD2 (5 bases each). CDR1 is LGHDT and CDR2 is YNNKEL in the germline V gene (reference sequence). This CDR3 spans 17 amino acids. Trimming stripped 4 bases from V and 0 bases from J, with 13 bases between.

This chain joins TRBV9 and TRBJ2-3; 16 bases are shared with TRBD2. CDR1 and CDR2 from the germline V gene are SGDLS and YYNGEE. The CDR3 has 16 amino acids. J gave up 4 bases and V 4 bases, and 3 bases lay outside the gene matches. The CDR3 sequence: CASSPGTSGGADTQYF. The CDR3 nucleotides read TGTGCCAGCAGCCCAGGGACTAGCGGGGGGGCAGATACGCAGTATTTT.

The chain links TRBV30 to TRBJ2-7; either TRBD1 or TRBD2 may supply D (6 bases each). This CDR3 is built from 11 residues. V was pared by 4 bases and J by 5 bases, with 9 bases between. Germline V gene lookup returns CDR1 GTSNPN and CDR2 SVGIG (reference sequence). The CDR3 nucleotides are TGTGCCTGGAACCGGGGGCACGAGCAGTACTTC. This translates into CAWNRGHEQYF.

This chain links TRBV5-4 with TRBJ2-5; 10 bases line up with TRBD1. J gave up 2 bases and V 3 bases, and 7 bases lay outside the gene matches. This CDR3 region has 16 residues. CDR1 is SGHNT and CDR2 is YYREEE in the germline V gene (reference sequence). CDR3 coding DNA: TGTGCCAGCAGCTCCGGGACAGGGGTACTACAAGAGACCCAGTACTTC. Amino acids: CASSSGTGVLQETQYF. The full variable domain, with the rest looked up from reference TRBV5-4 and TRBJ2-5, is ETGVTQSPTHLIKTRGQQVTLRCSSQSGHNTVSWYQQALGQGPQFIFQYYREEENGRGNFPPRFSGLQFPNYSSELNVNALELDDSALYLCASSSGTGVLQETQYFGPGTRLLVL.

In this sample, this clone turned up once. The CDR3 spells CASSLARDTEAFF. DNA for the CDR3: TGTGCCAGCAGCTTAGCCCGGGACACTGAAGCTTTCTTT. V and J are TRBV11-1 and TRBJ1-1; no definite D call. The CDR3 consists of 13 residues. V lost 0 bases and J lost 3, with 5 bases in between. Per germline, CDR1 SGHAT and CDR2 FQDESV (reference sequence).